A single sample is the source of the 21 T cell receptor beta chains below, sequenced in a study of human T cells and chemical hapten exposure. Time point indicated: patch test 1, 2 weeks after DPC sensitization. Treatment of the sample: therapeutic diphenylcyclopropenone sensitization with weekly scalp DPC. TCRdb re-analysed the RACE reads in MiXCR, keeping a single row per CDR3 protein. The sample lists tens of thousands of distinct CDR3 sequences, roughly 10% occurring once. The starting material was whole blood, obtained in connection with sensitization to the hapten diphenylcyclopropenone (DPC). These receptors were obtained from a woman in her 50s with alopecia areata. Some clones in this sample may be carry-over from other donors' samples.

This clonotype was observed a handful of times. This sequence joins TRBV5-1 and TRBJ2-3; D might be TRBD1 or TRBD2, each matching 5 bases. With 6 bases removed from V and 3 bases from J, the gap between germline ends came to 17 bases. Germline CDR1 reads SGHRS; CDR2 reads YFSETQ. The CDR3 covers 15 residues. The CDR3 bases are TGCGCCAGCACCATGAGGGGCAGCTGGACAGATACGCAGTATTTT. This gives the protein CASTMRGSWTDTQYF.

The rearrangement links TRBV19 to TRBJ1-5, with 7 bases lining up with TRBD1. V was clipped by 7 bases and J by 5 bases; unmatched bases: 5. From germline, CDR1 is LNHDA and CDR2 SQIVND (reference sequence). The CDR3 contains 13 residues. CDR3 coding DNA: TGTGCCAGTAAGGGACAGACCTATCAGCCCCAGCATTTT. Protein product: CASKGQTYQPQHF.

A few counts support this clonotype. The chain has TRBV11-2 and TRBJ1-6; weak D call: TRBD1 (5 bases). The CDR3 has 13 residues. Germline CDR1 SGHAT, CDR2 FQNNGV. The germline V and J ends were trimmed by 8 bases and 10 bases, with 15 bases remaining between them. The CDR3 coding sequence is TGTGCCAGCGGACGGACATTAGAGTCACCCCTCCACTTT. This sequence encodes CASGRTLESPLHF.

Many counts were recorded for this clonotype. V usage is TRBV2 and J usage is TRBJ2-7; 9 bases agree with TRBD1. Germline CDR1 SNHLY, CDR2 FYNNEI. The CDR3 has 11 residues. The CDR3 DNA reads TGTGGGACAGGGGAGGCCTACGAGCAGTACTTC. Translation gives CGTGEAYEQYF.

The genes are TRBV5-1 and TRBJ2-1, with 7 bases aligning to TRBD1. The ends lost 1 base at V and 7 bases at J; junction bases unmatched: 8. The germline gives CDR1 SGHRS, CDR2 YFSETQ. This CDR3 contains 15 residues. The CDR3 sequence is CASSLLGGARNEQFF. CDR3 bases: TGCGCCAGCAGCTTGCTAGGGGGCGCGAGAAATGAGCAGTTCTTC.

This CDR3 is CASSSDRGVSYEQYF. Here the CDR3 DNA reads TGTGCCAGCTCATCGGACAGGGGGGTTTCCTACGAGCAGTACTTC. J is TRBJ2-7 and V is TRBV18, with TRBD1 matching over 10 bases. This CDR3 spans 15 amino acids. The germline V gene encodes CDR1 KGHSH and CDR2 LQKENI. The V and J ends lost 5 bases and 1 base, in that order; junction bases with no gene match: 5.

This clonotype was detected many times. CDR3 protein: CATSSEGGVTDTQYF. Written as DNA, the CDR3 is TGTGCCACCTCGTCGGAGGGAGGGGTCACAGATACGCAGTATTTT. The V call is TRBV7-9, the J call TRBJ2-3, with 7 bases lining up with TRBD2. CDR3 size: 15 residues. V gave up 10 bases and J gave up 2 bases; unmatched junction bases: 12. The germline V gene has CDR1 SEHNR and CDR2 FQNEAQ (reference sequence).

The chain combines TRBV27 with TRBJ2-3, with D perhaps matching TRBD1 or TRBD2 (6 bases each). This CDR3 is 15 amino acids long. Germline-derived CDR1 and CDR2 are MNHEY and SMNVEV (reference sequence). V gave up 7 bases and J gave up 1 base, with 15 bases separating them. CDR3 protein: CASKEGGHRTDTQYF. CDR3 nucleotide sequence: TGTGCCAGCAAAGAGGGGGGACACCGCACAGATACGCAGTATTTT.

Turning to this clonotype: One base away lies a much larger clone, so this may be a sequencing read error. For the CDR3, the DNA is TGCAGCGTTGCATGGTCTGCAGATACGCAGTATTTT. Its protein is CSVAWSADTQYF. The chain carries TRBV29-1 and TRBJ2-3; no clear D. The V end was cut by 4 bases, the J end by 4 bases, with 9 bases between. Germline CDR1 and CDR2: SQVTM and ANQGSEA. This CDR3 has 12 amino acids.

This clonotype was found many times. The CDR3 loop reads CASSLEQYTGELFF. CDR3 nucleotide sequence: TGCGCCAGCAGCTTGGAACAGTACACCGGGGAGCTGTTTTTT. The chain joins TRBV5-1 to TRBJ2-2; D is unclear. The CDR3 loop spans 14 amino acids. Trimming stripped 0 bases from V and 3 bases from J, with 6 bases between. The germline gives CDR1 SGHRS, CDR2 YFSETQ.

This clonotype has at least ten counts. V usage is TRBV6-4 and J usage is TRBJ1-2; 8 bases are shared with TRBD1. The V segment lost 5 bases and the J segment 3 bases; nucleotides outside the gene matches: 2. The CDR3 is made up of 13 amino acids. Germline assignment: CDR1 MRHNA and CDR2 SNTAGT. CDR3 sequence: CASSKTGDYGYTF. In nucleotides, the CDR3 is TGTGCCAGCAGTAAGACAGGGGACTATGGCTACACCTTC.

This clonotype was recorded at least ten times. The chain links TRBV6-5 to TRBJ2-4; the match to TRBD1 covers 9 bases. V shed 5 bases and J 6 bases; nucleotides not matched to a gene: 8. CDR3 length: 15 amino acids. Germline CDR1 and CDR2: MNHEY and SVGAGI. As DNA, the CDR3 is TGTGCCAGCAGTAACAACAGGGGGCATGGAAACATTCAGTACTTC. Its protein product is CASSNNRGHGNIQYF.

The rearrangement links TRBV4-3 to TRBJ1-1, with D possibly matching TRBD1 (6 bases). Trimming stripped 0 bases from V and 11 bases from J, with 16 bases between. The CDR3 consists of 14 residues. Germline values: CDR1 LGHNA, CDR2 YSLEER. The CDR3 DNA follows: TGCGCCAGCAGCCAAGATGTCGGGGGGGCCGGGGCTTTCTTT. Its translation: CASSQDVGGAGAFF.

The V gene is TRBV19, the J gene TRBJ2-1, with 9 positions matching TRBD1. V lost 6 bases and J lost 4; bases outside the gene matches: 7. CDR3 length: 15 amino acids. Germline assignment: CDR1 LNHDA and CDR2 SQIVND (reference sequence). In DNA, the CDR3 is TGTGCCAGTAGGGGGGGACAGGGCGGATACAATGAGCAGTTCTTC. Amino acids: CASRGGQGGYNEQFF.

Turning to this clonotype: A read error is possible here, since a much larger clone lies one base away. The chain has TRBV9 and TRBJ2-5, with TRBD2 as a possible D gene (6 bases). The ends were cut back, 4 bases at V and 7 bases at J, with 29 bases in the middle. Germline assignment: CDR1 SGDLS and CDR2 YYNGEE. The CDR3 is 18 amino acids. In DNA, the CDR3 is TGTGCCAGCAGCCCCTCAGCCCGGGGTAGGACCCCGGAGGGGACCCAGTACTTC. Translated, it gives CASSPSARGRTPEGTQYF.

This clonotype was observed at least ten times. The rearrangement uses TRBV7-2 and TRBJ2-1; 7 nucleotides agree with TRBD2. The CDR3 is 16 amino acids. V lost 2 bases, J lost 3 bases, and 7 bases stayed unmatched. The germline CDR1 and CDR2 sequences are SGHTA and FQGNSA. The CDR3 is CASSLKSSGIYNEQFF. CDR3 in DNA: TGTGCCAGCAGCTTAAAATCTAGCGGAATCTACAATGAGCAGTTCTTC.

The genes are TRBV19 and TRBJ2-1; possibly TRBD2 for D (6 bases). V lost 0 bases, J lost 10 bases, and 16 bases lay in between. CDR3 length: 15 amino acids. Germline V CDR1 and CDR2: LNHDA, SQIVND (reference sequence). This chain's CDR3 is CASSIEPAVGGEQFF. The CDR3 DNA reads as TGTGCCAGTAGTATAGAGCCAGCCGTGGGGGGAGAGCAGTTCTTC.

The rearrangement uses TRBV7-9 and TRBJ1-2; the match to TRBD1 covers 10 bases. V lost 6 bases, J lost 4 bases, and 17 bases stayed unmatched. The CDR3 is 18 amino acids. The germline gives CDR1 SEHNR, CDR2 FQNEAQ (reference sequence). DNA of the CDR3: TGTGCCAGCAGTCTTAGCGTTGGGACAGGGGTGTGGAGCTATGGCTACACCTTC. Translation gives CASSLSVGTGVWSYGYTF.

This clonotype came up a few times. V gene TRBV30 combines with J gene TRBJ2-7; unclear D gene. CDR3 length: 16 amino acids. V was pared by 1 base and J by 2 bases, with 18 bases between. CDR1 GTSNPN and CDR2 SVGIG come from the germline V gene (reference sequence). The CDR3 sequence: CAWSGSRTIGTYEQYF. CDR3 DNA: TGTGCCTGGAGTGGGTCCCGGACCATAGGGACCTACGAGCAGTACTTC.

This clonotype was observed at least ten times. The chain employs TRBV7-8 and TRBJ2-5, with 9 bases identical to TRBD2. There are 16 residues in the CDR3. V was clipped by 3 bases and J by 5 bases; unmatched bases: 10. Germline V gene lookup returns CDR1 SGHVS and CDR2 FQNEAQ. The chain's CDR3 is CASSLVIAGASETQYF. The CDR3 DNA sequence: TGTGCCAGCAGCTTGGTGATAGCGGGAGCTTCTGAGACCCAGTACTTC.

In its sample, this clonotype was seen many times. This chain links TRBV28 with TRBJ2-1; the D gene is possibly TRBD2 (5 bases). Germline V gene lookup returns CDR1 MDHEN and CDR2 SYDVKM. This CDR3 spans 17 amino acids. Trimming cost V 4 bases and J 6 bases, with 22 bases left between them. CDR3 sequence (DNA): TGTGCCAGCAGTTCACAATCGGTGCGGGCAGGTTCCAATGAGCAGTTCTTC. Its translation is CASSSQSVRAGSNEQFF.